These 26 T cell receptor beta chains came from one sample sequenced in a study of tissue T cells after allogeneic stem cell transplantation. Repertoires were generated with immunoSEQ multiplex PCR, while TCRdb's copy carries only in-frame clones and drops some. In the table there are roughly 3,000 clones, approximately 52% of which are singletons. Time point denoted: mouse harvest day 7 after allogeneic transplant. The graft held 10^6 splenic CD5+ T cells and 10^7 T-cell-depleted bone marrow cells. The specimen sequenced was spleen. All receptors derive from a female BALB/c mouse given C57BL/6 T cells with graft-versus-host disease after an allogeneic hematopoietic cell transplant.

By share, this clone counts as medium-sized. Gene names refer to mouse genes. The missing CDR3 end, 1 residue past where the read stops, is filled in from the germline J gene. Other nucleotide sequences in the sample specify the same CDR3. This chain uses TRBV3 with TRBJ2-7, with 9 bases that match TRBD2. CDR3 size: 14 residues. Germline V gives CDR1 SNHLY, CDR2 FYNGKV (reference sequence). J lost 4 bases, V lost 2 bases, and 3 bases had no gene match. The CDR3 region is CASSLSWGGYEQYF. The part of the CDR3 DNA that was read is TGTGCCAGCAGCTTAAGCTGGGGGGGGTATGAACAGTAC.

Comments on this clone: Germline is not matched at one junction end, which may reflect a read error. Gene names and germline refer to mouse. The read gets to within 1 residue of the CDR3 end, and the germline J gene fills in the rest. This rearrangement joins TRBV13-2 to TRBJ2-7; TRBD2 agrees at 10 bases. The CDR3 contains 14 residues. Germline V gene data show CDR1 as NNHNN and CDR2 as SYGAGS (reference sequence). CDR3 protein: CASSEPGGALEQYF. The covered CDR3 bases are TGTGCCAGCAGTGAACCTGGGGGGGCGCTTGAACAGTAC.

Points on this clone: Gene names refer to mouse genes. From the germline J gene comes the end of the CDR3, since the read stops 1 residue before it. The chain couples TRBV26 to TRBJ2-1; D may be TRBD1 (5 bases). V gave up 3 bases and J gave up 6 bases, with 6 bases separating them. This CDR3 is built from 12 residues. Germline CDR1 is KGHPV and CDR2 is FQNQEV (reference sequence). The CDR3 here is CASSLQGAEQFF. The part of the CDR3 DNA that was read is TGTGCCAGCAGTCTTCAGGGTGCTGAGCAGTTC.

On this clone: Any gene name here is a mouse gene name. The read falls 1 residue short of the CDR3 end, and the missing part is taken from the germline J gene. The chain recombines TRBV2 with TRBJ2-3; 9 positions match TRBD2. The V gene's germline CDR1 is LGHNA and CDR2 YSYQKL. V lost 0 bases and J lost 0; bases outside the gene matches: 7. This CDR3 spans 18 amino acids. The part of the CDR3 DNA that was read is TGTGCCAGCAGCCAAGATCTCAGACTGGGGGCTAGTGCAGAAACGCTGTAT. As protein: CASSQDLRLGASAETLY. The entire CDR3 is CASSQDLRLGASAETLYF.

A note on this clone: Gene and germline names: mouse. The read terminates 1 residue ahead of where the CDR3 ends, so the germline J gene completes it. The V gene is TRBV5, the J gene TRBJ2-4, with 8 bases lining up with TRBD2. The germline CDR1 and CDR2 sequences are LGHNA and YNLKQL (reference sequence). The ends lost 0 bases at V and 5 bases at J; junction bases unmatched: 4. The CDR3 is 15 amino acids. The CDR3 is CASSQDAGGRNTLYF. The CDR3 bases that were read are TGTGCCAGCAGCCAAGATGCTGGGGGGCGAAACACCTTGTAC.

Turning to this clone: Gene names and germline match the mouse. Sequencing ends 1 residue short of the CDR3 end; the germline J gene provides the rest. This sequence joins TRBV2 and TRBJ2-4; TRBD2 matches 9 bases. The ends lost 0 bases at V and 3 bases at J; junction bases unmatched: 4. The CDR3 sequence is 16 residues long. CDR1 is LGHNA and CDR2 is YSYQKL in the germline V gene. Incomplete CDR3 DNA: TGTGCCAGCAGCCAAGATGGGGGGGCGCGACAAAACACCTTGTAC. Amino acids: CASSQDGGARQNTLY. The CDR3 in its entirety is CASSQDGGARQNTLYF.

On this clone itself: The genes are named according to mouse. The CDR3 end is not reached by the read, which stops 1 residue before it; the germline J gene fills it in. The chain combines TRBV13-1 with TRBJ1-1, with 9 bases aligning to TRBD1. Losses at the gene ends were 1 base for V and 3 bases for J; bases not matched to a gene: 1. The CDR3 has 14 residues. Germline V CDR1 and CDR2: NSHNY, SYGAGN. CDR3 protein: CASSDTGGDTEVFF. Partial CDR3 DNA: TGTGCCAGCAGTGATACAGGGGGCGACACAGAAGTCTTC.

With respect to this clone: Mouse gene names and germline throughout. Read sequence stops 1 residue before the CDR3 end, and the germline J gene provides the missing end. The chain couples TRBV16 to TRBJ1-5, with D tentatively TRBD1 (5 bases). Germline V lookup: CDR1 SGHSA, CDR2 FRNQAP. Trimming pared 8 bases from V and 2 bases from J, leaving 7 bases between. The CDR3 covers 12 residues. The part of the CDR3 DNA that was read is TGTGCAAGCGGGGCTGACAACCAGGCTCCGCTT. This codes for CASGADNQAPL. The whole CDR3 protein reads CASGADNQAPLF.

In its sample, this clone was seen a few times. Gene names denote mouse genes. The sequence runs out 1 residue before the end of the CDR3; the remainder is reconstructed from the germline J gene. The chain is built from TRBV3 and TRBJ2-7; 7 bases agree with TRBD1. Germline V lookup: CDR1 SNHLY, CDR2 FYNGKV (reference sequence). The length of the CDR3 is 15 residues. V shed 4 bases, J shed 0 bases, and the junction held 6 bases outside the gene matches. CDR3 DNA (partial): TGTGCCAGCAGCTATCCGGGACAGAACTCCTATGAACAGTAC. It codes for CASSYPGQNSYEQY. The whole CDR3 reads CASSYPGQNSYEQYF.

In regard to this clone: Genes and germline are mouse. CDR3 sequence reads: CASGQGRNTEVFF. Incomplete CDR3 DNA: TGTGCCAGCGGTCAGGGGAGAAACACAGAAGTCTTC. The rearrangement joins TRBV26 to TRBJ1-1; a possible D gene is TRBD1 (6 bases). Read coverage stops 1 residue before the CDR3 terminus; the germline J gene supplies the remainder. The CDR3 is 13 residues long. Trimming took 8 bases from V and 1 from J, leaving 11 bases between them. CDR1 and CDR2 from the germline V gene are KGHPV and FQNQEV (reference sequence). Filled out from reference TRBV26 and TRBJ1-1, the complete variable domain reads NSKVIQTPRYLVKGQGQKAKMRCIPEKGHPVVFWYQQNKNNEFKFLINFQNQEVLQQIDMTEKRFSAECPSNSPCSLEIQSSEAGDSALYLCASGQGRNTEVFFGKGTRLTVV.

In regard to this clone: The gene symbols are mouse symbols. The CDR3 DNA, read in part, is TGTGCCAGCAGTCGGGACAGAATTTCCAACGAAAGATTATTT. This encodes CASSRDRISNERLF. The entire CDR3 reads CASSRDRISNERLFF. The rearrangement links TRBV19 to TRBJ1-4; 7 bases map to TRBD1. The read ends 1 residue early relative to the CDR3; the germline J gene fills the gap. Germline lookup yields CDR1 FNHDT and CDR2 SITEND (reference sequence). With V trimmed by 4 bases and J by 0 bases, 3 bases remained unmatched. The CDR3 spans 15 residues.

Remarks on this clone: Mouse names are used for the genes. Read sequence stops 1 residue before the CDR3 end, and the germline J gene provides the missing end. V and J are TRBV3 and TRBJ2-7; TRBD2 agrees at 7 bases. Trimming at V came to 4 bases and at J to 1 base, leaving 1 base not matched to a gene. The CDR3 extends over 13 amino acids. CDR1 is SNHLY, CDR2 FYNGKV, per germline (reference sequence). The CDR3 loop reads CASSSTGSYEQYF. The DNA read from the CDR3 is TGTGCCAGCAGCTCGACTGGGTCCTATGAACAGTAC.

As concerns this clone: The genes and germline here are from mouse. The read terminates 1 residue before the CDR3 end, so the remaining end is supplied by the germline J gene. This chain connects TRBV13-1 to TRBJ1-1; D uncertain. The germline V gene has CDR1 NSHNY and CDR2 SYGAGN. Trimming cost V 1 base and J 2 bases, with 0 bases left between them. CDR3 length equals 11 residues. The covered CDR3 bases are TGTGCCAGCAGTGATAACACAGAAGTCTTC. This sequence encodes CASSDNTEVF. The full CDR3 is CASSDNTEVFF.

A note on this clone: Gene names and germline refer to mouse. The read ends 1 residue early relative to the CDR3; the germline J gene fills the gap. This chain joins TRBV13-1 and TRBJ2-1; D possibly uses TRBD1 or TRBD2 (5 bases each). Germline lookup yields CDR1 NSHNY and CDR2 SYGAGN. Deletions cut 4 bases from V and 1 base from J, with 9 bases between. The CDR3 consists of 14 residues. The covered CDR3 bases are TGTGCCAGCAGTCCCCGGGACAACTATGCTGAGCAGTTC. It specifies CASSPRDNYAEQF. The whole CDR3 protein is CASSPRDNYAEQFF.

This clone was seen a handful of times. The germline and genes are mouse ones. Read coverage stops 1 residue before the CDR3 terminus; the germline J gene supplies the remainder. This chain uses TRBV16 with TRBJ2-3; D remains unclear. The CDR3 has 15 residues. V was cut by 3 bases and J by 0 bases, with 10 bases left in between. CDR1 and CDR2 (germline): SGHSA, FRNQAP. The CDR3 region is CASSFDFFSAETLYF. The DNA read from the CDR3 is TGTGCAAGCAGCTTCGACTTTTTTAGTGCAGAAACGCTGTAT.

By sample fraction, this clone is large. Germline and genes here are mouse. The read stops 1 residue short of the end of the CDR3; the missing end is completed from the germline J gene. This chain uses TRBV29 with TRBJ1-5; unclear D gene. Trimming shortened V by 6 bases and J by 7 bases, and 7 bases separated the two germline ends. The CDR3 has 11 amino acids. In germline, CDR1 is MSHET, CDR2 SYDVDS. The CDR3 loop is CASSPQQAPLF. The part of the CDR3 DNA that was read is TGTGCTAGCAGCCCACAACAGGCTCCGCTT.

Details on this clone: Genes and germline come from the mouse. From the germline J gene comes the end of the CDR3, since the read stops 1 residue before it. The J gene is TRBJ1-6, the V gene TRBV13-2; D call uncertain. TRBJ1-6 falls under the ORF class, with uncertain function. Trimming shortened V by 0 bases and J by 5 bases, and 6 bases separated the two germline ends. Germline-derived CDR1 and CDR2 are NNHNN and SYGAGS (reference sequence). The CDR3 has 14 amino acids. The CDR3 spells CASGDVGNNSPLYF. The part of the CDR3 DNA that was read is TGTGCCAGCGGTGATGTAGGGAATAATTCGCCCCTCTAC.

This clone was counted between two and nine times. The germline and genes are mouse ones. The CDR3 end is not reached by the read, which stops 1 residue before it; the germline J gene fills it in. The rearrangement joins TRBV13-2 to TRBJ1-5, with D possibly TRBD1 on 5 matching bases. The length of the CDR3 is 14 residues. V was pared by 6 bases and J by 2 bases, with 12 bases between. Germline loops: CDR1 NNHNN, CDR2 SYGAGS (reference sequence). CDR3 DNA (partial): TGTGCCAGCGCACCCGGGGGGGACAACCAGGCTCCGCTT. It translates to CASAPGGDNQAPL. The CDR3 in full is CASAPGGDNQAPLF.

Concerning this clone: Mouse germline and gene names are used. Coverage ceases 1 residue before the CDR3 finishes, and the germline J gene fills in the end. The chain uses TRBV26 and TRBJ1-1; D not resolved. With 2 bases removed from V and 1 base from J, the gap between germline ends came to 11 bases. The CDR3 runs 15 residues. Per germline, CDR1 KGHPV and CDR2 FQNQEV (reference sequence). The part of the CDR3 DNA that was read is TGTGCCAGCAGTCTGGCGGGGAGAAAAAACACAGAAGTCTTC. It translates to CASSLAGRKNTEVF. The complete CDR3 protein is CASSLAGRKNTEVFF.

Details on this clone: Here the gene names and germline are mouse. With the read ending 1 residue before the CDR3 end, the germline J gene is used to fill in that end. The chain employs TRBV26 and TRBJ2-5; D is ambiguous. The germline gives CDR1 KGHPV, CDR2 FQNQEV (reference sequence). V lost 2 bases and J 2 bases, leaving 5 bases between the germline ends. CDR3 length: 13 residues. The sequenced CDR3 bases are TGTGCCAGCAGTCTGGTCAGCCAAGACACCCAGTAC. It specifies CASSLVSQDTQY. The whole CDR3 sequence reads CASSLVSQDTQYF.

This clone ranks as large. Gene and germline names: mouse. The DNA ends 1 residue before the CDR3 does, and the rest of the CDR3 is filled in from the germline J gene. V gene TRBV20 combines with J gene TRBJ2-7, with 9 nucleotides matching TRBD2. The CDR3 is made up of 16 amino acids. Per the germline V gene, CDR1 is GFQATS and CDR2 is STVNSAI. V lost 0 bases and J lost 0; bases outside the gene matches: 6. CDR3 in amino acids: CGARDSRLGASYEQYF. Incomplete CDR3 DNA: TGTGGTGCTAGGGATTCCCGACTGGGGGCCTCCTATGAACAGTAC. The entire variable domain, with the rest obtained from reference TRBV20 and TRBJ2-7, is as follows: GALVYQYPRRTICKSGTSMRMECQAVGFQATSVAWYRQSPQKTFELIALSTVNSAIKYEQNFTQEKFPISHPNLSFSSMTVLNAYLEDRGLYLCGARDSRLGASYEQYFGPGTRLTVL.

About this clone itself: Genes here carry mouse names. The sequence runs out 1 residue before the end of the CDR3; the remainder is reconstructed from the germline J gene. V usage is TRBV1 and J usage is TRBJ2-4, with a weak D call TRBD2 (5 bases). The V and J ends lost 3 bases and 1 base respectively, with 5 bases between them. The germline V gene has CDR1 NSQYPW and CDR2 LRSPGD (reference sequence). This CDR3 has 13 residues. The CDR3 is CTCSAGGQNTLYF. CDR3 DNA (partial): TGCACCTGCAGTGCTGGGGGTCAAAACACCTTGTAC.

On this clone: Germline and genes here are mouse. The missing CDR3 end, 1 residue past where the read stops, is filled in from the germline J gene. V usage is TRBV23 and J usage is TRBJ1-2; whether TRBD1, the table's D call, matches the DNA was not checked. The length of the CDR3 is 14 residues. Germline-derived CDR1 and CDR2 are KGHTA and FQNQQP. CDR3 bases read: TGCTCCAGCAGTCAACACAGGGGATACTCCGACTACACC. Translated, it gives CSSSQHRGYSDYT. The full CDR3 reads CSSSQHRGYSDYTF.

With regard to this clone: Here the gene names and germline are mouse. Sequencing ends 1 residue short of the CDR3 end; the germline J gene provides the rest. The rearrangement uses TRBV20 and TRBJ2-5, with D unclear. V was trimmed by 2 bases and J by 3 bases, leaving 6 bases between them. The V gene's germline CDR1 is GFQATS and CDR2 STVNSAI. This CDR3 is built from 12 residues. CDR3 sequence: CGARWQQDTQYF. The DNA read from the CDR3 is TGTGGTGCTAGGTGGCAACAAGACACCCAGTAC.

As concerns this clone: Mouse gene names and germline throughout. The CDR3 end is not reached by the read, which stops 1 residue before it; the germline J gene fills it in. The rearrangement links TRBV16 to TRBJ1-4; maybe TRBD1 (5 bases). Between the trimmed V and J ends, which lost 5 bases and 0 bases, there was a span of 10 bases. CDR1 and CDR2 from the germline V gene are SGHSA and FRNQAP. The CDR3 has 15 residues. The CDR3 here is CASSPRQFSNERLFF. The CDR3 bases that were read are TGTGCAAGCAGCCCCCGACAGTTTTCCAACGAAAGATTATTT.

In its sample, this clone was seen a few times. At one end, the junction sequence differs from germline, possibly due to a read error. Here the gene names and germline are mouse. From the germline J gene comes the end of the CDR3, since the read stops 1 residue before it. J is TRBJ2-5 and V is TRBV13-2, with 11 bases identical to TRBD2. The CDR3 spans 16 residues. Germline V gene lookup returns CDR1 NNHNN and CDR2 SYGAGS (reference sequence). The CDR3 reads CASSDVGLGDQDTQYF. The part of the CDR3 DNA that was read is TGTGCCAGCAGTGATGTGGGACTGGGGGACCAAGACACCCAGTAC.